This passage covers 17 T cell receptor beta chains from one sample sequenced in a study of T cell repertoires in cytomegalovirus infection. Their antigens remain unidentified. TCRdb called the reads again in MiXCR, with one record for every CDR3 protein. The table has around 710,000 distinct CDR3 sequences, 25% to 35% seen once. The sequences come from cultured CD8+ T cells from PBMCs, collected from culture after CMV antigen stimulation. The receptor set was obtained from a human donor in good health (CMV status not recorded). Some clones in this sample may be carry-over from other donors' samples.

The sample holds a few counts of this clonotype. This chain uses TRBV27 with TRBJ2-7, with TRBD1 as a possible D gene (5 bases). The germline V and J ends were trimmed by 3 bases and 5 bases, with 11 bases remaining between them. The CDR3 sequence is 13 residues long. Germline V lookup: CDR1 MNHEY, CDR2 SMNVEV (reference sequence). The CDR3 nucleotides read TGTGCCAGCAGTTTTGGCAGGGTGAACGAGCAGTACTTC. Translating gives CASSFGRVNEQYF.

The chain recombines TRBV28 with TRBJ2-2; TRBD1 is a possible D gene (6 bases). From germline, CDR1 is MDHEN and CDR2 SYDVKM. Trimming cost V 7 bases and J 3 bases, with 15 bases left between them. The CDR3 is 15 residues long. The CDR3 bases are TGTGCCAGCACCTCACAGGGCCGCGACACCGGGGAGCTGTTTTTT. This codes for CASTSQGRDTGELFF.

The chain links TRBV29-1 to TRBJ2-1; D is undetermined. There are 15 residues in the CDR3. The V and J ends lost 3 bases and 1 base respectively, with 13 bases between them. Looked up from germline, CDR1 is SQVTM and CDR2 is ANQGSEA. CDR3 sequence (DNA): TGCAGCGTTGATAAGGCCATACTTTCCTACAATGAGCAGTTCTTC. This sequence encodes CSVDKAILSYNEQFF.

The rearrangement links TRBV5-6 to TRBJ1-2; D unclear. V was pared by 1 base and J by 4 bases, with 17 bases between. CDR3 length equals 16 residues. Germline-derived CDR1 and CDR2 are SGHDT and YYEEEE. Here the CDR3 DNA reads TGTGCCAGCAGCTTGTTTTCCTCAGACGGGGTCTATGGCTACACCTTC. Protein product: CASSLFSSDGVYGYTF.

This clonotype has more than one count but fewer than ten. The chain combines TRBV20-1 with TRBJ2-3; 9 bases are shared with TRBD2. Trimming at V came to 6 bases and at J to 4 bases, leaving 8 bases not matched to a gene. The CDR3 is 14 amino acids. Germline values: CDR1 DFQATT, CDR2 SNEGSKA (reference sequence). CDR3: CSARRGGRPDTQYF. The CDR3 DNA follows: TGCAGTGCGCGGCGGGGGGGCCGGCCAGATACGCAGTATTTT.

The chain uses TRBV4-1 and TRBJ2-3, with 7 bases lining up with TRBD1. With V trimmed by 4 bases and J by 3 bases, 10 bases remained unmatched. Germline assignment: CDR1 MGHRA and CDR2 YSYEKL. The CDR3 spans 16 residues. The CDR3 loop reads CASSPRQGSRTDTQYF. CDR3 sequence (DNA): TGCGCCAGCAGCCCCCGACAGGGTTCTAGGACAGATACGCAGTATTTT.

This clonotype was observed a few times. The gene calls are TRBV12-3 or TRBV12-4 and TRBJ1-2, with no clear D. Trimming pared 6 bases from V and 8 bases from J, leaving 13 bases between. The CDR3 is 12 residues long. Here the CDR3 DNA reads TGTGCCAGCAGCGCTAACTTTTGGGGCTACACCTTC. Amino acid sequence: CASSANFWGYTF.

The table lists this clonotype with a few counts. The chain is built from TRBV6-5 and TRBJ1-5; D perhaps matches TRBD1 (6 bases). There are 15 residues in the CDR3. Trimming cost V 5 bases and J 3 bases, with 14 bases left between them. Germline V CDR1 and CDR2: MNHEY, SVGAGI. CDR3 sequence (DNA): TGTGCCAGCAGTCAATTCCGGGACAACAATCAGCCCCAGCATTTT. This sequence encodes CASSQFRDNNQPQHF.

The genes are TRBV7-9 and TRBJ1-5, with 10 nucleotides matching TRBD1. The germline V gene encodes CDR1 SEHNR and CDR2 FQNEAQ (reference sequence). Losses at the gene ends were 2 bases for V and 1 base for J; bases not matched to a gene: 11. CDR3 size: 19 residues. The chain's CDR3 is CASSLLAGQGSASNQPQHF. CDR3 DNA: TGTGCCAGCAGCTTACTAGCGGGACAGGGGTCCGCAAGCAATCAGCCCCAGCATTTT.

This clonotype occurred a few times. For the CDR3, the DNA is TGTGCCAGCAGTTACCCTGAGGGACAGGGAGGGGATGAGCAGTTCTTC. It codes for CASSYPEGQGGDEQFF. The chain combines TRBV6-2 or TRBV6-3 with TRBJ2-1; 9 bases line up with TRBD1. The CDR3 totals 16 residues. Losses at the gene ends were 2 bases for V and 8 bases for J; bases not matched to a gene: 10. Germline assignment: CDR1 MNHEY and CDR2 SVGEGT.

Only a few counts were recorded for this clonotype. V usage is TRBV4-2 and J usage is TRBJ2-3; D possibly corresponds to TRBD2 (5 bases). Germline lookup yields CDR1 LGHNA and CDR2 YNFKEQ. Trimming left V 1 base short and J 8 bases short, with 16 bases between. The CDR3 runs to 15 residues. The CDR3 here is CASSQVSAVRATQYF. CDR3 DNA: TGTGCCAGCAGCCAAGTCTCAGCGGTTCGGGCTACGCAGTATTTT.

This clonotype was seen ten or more times. V is TRBV7-8 and J is TRBJ1-2; 8 bases are shared with TRBD1. V gave up 2 bases and J gave up 6 bases; unmatched junction bases: 17. The CDR3 runs to 18 residues. Per germline, CDR1 SGHVS and CDR2 FQNEAQ. The DNA of the CDR3 is TGTGCCAGCAGCTTAAGAGTTCCGGGACAGGAAGGAGGCGATGGCTACACCTTC. It encodes CASSLRVPGQEGGDGYTF. Drawing the rest from reference TRBV7-8 and TRBJ1-2, the complete variable domain is GAGVSQSPRYKVAKRGQDVALRCDPISGHVSLFWYQQALGQGPEFLTYFQNEAQLDKSGLPSDRFFAERPEGSVSTLKIQRTQQEDSAVYLCASSLRVPGQEGGDGYTFGSGTRLTVV.

J is TRBJ2-1 and V is TRBV6-2 or TRBV6-3; 9 nucleotides agree with TRBD2. This CDR3 comprises 16 residues. CDR1 is MNHEY, CDR2 SVGEGT, per germline. Germline trimming cut 6 bases from V and 3 bases from J; bases unmatched to any gene: 9. The CDR3 spells CASRPQAGGLYNEQFF. In DNA form, the CDR3 reads TGTGCCAGCAGGCCTCAAGCGGGGGGTCTCTACAATGAGCAGTTCTTC.

In this sample, this clonotype turned up many times. The chain links TRBV5-5 to TRBJ2-7, with 8 bases fitting TRBD1. CDR1 and CDR2 from the germline V gene are SGHKS and YYEKEE (reference sequence). The CDR3 sequence is 15 residues long. The V gene end was trimmed by 2 bases and the J gene end by 5 bases; junction bases not matched to a gene: 9. CDR3 coding DNA: TGTGCCAGCAGCTTCTCCCCGGACAGGGTGGACGAGCAGTACTTC. It codes for CASSFSPDRVDEQYF.

The chain carries TRBV20-1 and TRBJ2-7; D gene unclear. Germline CDR1 is DFQATT and CDR2 is SNEGSKA (reference sequence). This CDR3 region has 13 residues. V was trimmed by 0 bases and J by 3 bases, leaving 9 bases between them. CDR3 in amino acids: CSARDRYGYEQYV. In DNA form, the CDR3 reads TGCAGTGCTAGAGATCGATACGGCTACGAGCAGTACGTC.

The rearrangement joins TRBV6-5 to TRBJ2-5, with 9 bases that match TRBD2. The CDR3 extends over 15 amino acids. V lost 8 bases and J lost 2; bases outside the gene matches: 9. Looked up from germline, CDR1 is MNHEY and CDR2 is SVGAGI. In DNA form, the CDR3 reads TGTGCCAGCGGGGACGTAGCGGGAGTACAAGAGACCCAGTACTTC. This encodes CASGDVAGVQETQYF.

V gene TRBV10-3 combines with J gene TRBJ1-2; no clear D. The CDR3 loop spans 11 amino acids. V lost 0 bases to trimming and J lost 6 bases, with 2 bases between them. Looked up from germline, CDR1 is ENHRY and CDR2 is SYGVKD. The CDR3 loop reads CAISESDGYTF. The CDR3 coding sequence is TGTGCCATCAGTGAGTCAGATGGCTACACCTTC.